These 19 T cell receptor beta chains came from one sample sequenced in a study of T cell repertoires in cytomegalovirus infection. These receptors' antigens are unknown. Each CDR3 protein is one row after TCRdb ran MiXCR on the reads. The sample has more than 250,000 distinct CDR3 sequences, roughly 25% seen once; the top ten hold 10% to 15%. Sample: cultured PBMCs, taken from culture after CMV antigen stimulation. The receptors derive from a human donor in good health (CMV status not recorded). Some clones in this sample may be carry-over from other donors' samples.

This clonotype occurred a few times. The chain recombines TRBV27 with TRBJ1-4, with 10 bases lining up with TRBD1. The trim removed 6 bases at V and 7 bases at J, leaving 5 bases unmatched. CDR3 size: 14 residues. From germline, CDR1 is MNHEY and CDR2 SMNVEV (reference sequence). CDR3 protein: CASRGQGFFEKLFF. The CDR3 DNA is TGTGCCAGCAGGGGACAGGGGTTTTTTGAAAAACTGTTTTTT.

The chain combines TRBV6-2 or TRBV6-3 with TRBJ2-5, with D possibly TRBD1 on 6 matching bases. Trimming removed 0 bases from V and 1 base from J, with 9 bases in between. This CDR3 contains 15 residues. From germline, CDR1 is MNHEY and CDR2 SVGEGT. The CDR3 is CASSYSAGVQETQYF. The CDR3 DNA follows: TGTGCCAGCAGTTACTCGGCAGGGGTCCAAGAGACCCAGTACTTC.

This clonotype was seen only a few times. This chain links TRBV6-2 or TRBV6-3 with TRBJ2-1, with 8 nucleotides matching TRBD2. CDR1 and CDR2 from the germline V gene are MNHEY and SVGEGT. The CDR3 sequence is 14 residues long. V lost 7 bases and J lost 7; bases outside the gene matches: 9. CDR3 amino acids: CASKAGVGHNEQFF. The CDR3 region has the DNA TGTGCCAGCAAAGCGGGAGTCGGGCATAATGAGCAGTTCTTC.

CDR3 bases: TGTGCCAGCACCAATAGCGGCTACGAGCAGTACGTC. Amino acid sequence: CASTNSGYEQYV. The J gene is TRBJ2-7, the V gene TRBV5-6; D perhaps matches TRBD2 (6 bases). Germline lookup yields CDR1 SGHDT and CDR2 YYEEEE. The CDR3 length is 12 residues. V was shortened by 6 bases and J by 3 bases, with 10 bases between the two germline ends.

This clonotype was seen many times. The rearrangement joins TRBV6-1 to TRBJ2-2; D is uncertain. The CDR3 has 13 residues. CDR1 and CDR2 from the germline V gene are MNHNS and SASEGT. V lost 5 bases and J lost 6, with 10 bases in between. CDR3 coding DNA: TGTGCCAGCAGTTATTCCGTTCCCGGGGAGCTGTTTTTT. As protein: CASSYSVPGELFF.

This rearrangement joins TRBV28 to TRBJ2-7, with a tentative D call TRBD2 (6 bases). The CDR3 spans 13 residues. Trimming took off 6 bases at V and 3 bases at J, with 12 bases between the two ends. Germline CDR1 MDHEN, CDR2 SYDVKM. CDR3 DNA sequence: TGTGCCAGCAGCAAGGAGGGGTACTACGAGCAGTACTTC. Translating gives CASSKEGYYEQYF. Variable domain in full (rest from reference TRBV28 and TRBJ2-7): DVKVTQSSRYLVKRTGEKVFLECVQDMDHENMFWYRQDPGLGLRLIYFSYDVKMKEKGDIPEGYSVSREKKERFSLILESASTNQTSMYLCASSKEGYYEQYFGPGTRLTVT.

The chain is built from TRBV2 and TRBJ1-1, with D possibly being TRBD1 (5 bases). The V gene lost 5 bases and the J gene lost 3 bases, with 13 bases spanning the gap. Germline CDR1 SNHLY, CDR2 FYNNEI. The CDR3 sequence is 14 residues long. This CDR3 is CASSKGKMDTEAFF. In nucleotides, the CDR3 is TGTGCCAGCAGTAAGGGGAAAATGGACACTGAAGCTTTCTTT.

Only a few counts were recorded for this clonotype. The gene calls are TRBV19 and TRBJ1-5, with D possibly being TRBD1 (5 bases). Germline V CDR1 and CDR2: LNHDA, SQIVND (reference sequence). V lost 10 bases and J lost 3, with 13 bases in between. The length of the CDR3 is 13 residues. CDR3 loop: CATGQGPNQPQHF. The CDR3 bases are TGTGCCACCGGACAAGGTCCCAATCAGCCCCAGCATTTT.

The chain combines TRBV19 with TRBJ2-5; perhaps TRBD2 as D (6 bases). This CDR3 has 15 residues. The germline CDR1 and CDR2 sequences are LNHDA and SQIVND (reference sequence). V was cut by 1 base and J by 4 bases, with 13 bases left in between. The CDR3 spells CASSIAAGFGETQYF. CDR3 nucleotides: TGTGCCAGTAGTATAGCCGCGGGGTTCGGAGAGACCCAGTACTTC.

The rearrangement uses TRBV7-8 and TRBJ1-1; weak D call: TRBD1 (6 bases). Germline loops: CDR1 SGHVS, CDR2 FQNEAQ. This CDR3 spans 14 amino acids. With 5 bases removed from V and 10 bases from J, the gap between germline ends came to 20 bases. The CDR3 spells CASSHKVGGIGAFF. CDR3 nucleotide sequence: TGTGCCAGCAGCCATAAAGTTGGGGGCATCGGAGCTTTCTTT.

This rearrangement joins TRBV4-1 to TRBJ1-1, with no clear D. Per germline, CDR1 MGHRA and CDR2 YSYEKL. Deletions cut 4 bases from V and 1 base from J, with 13 bases between. The CDR3 has 15 amino acids. CDR3 loop: CASSPDPEGNTEAFF. The DNA for the CDR3 is TGCGCCAGCAGCCCCGATCCCGAGGGGAACACTGAAGCTTTCTTT.

The rearrangement links TRBV7-6 to TRBJ2-2; 10 nucleotides line up with TRBD1. The J segment lost 4 bases and the V segment lost 5 bases, leaving 10 bases of the junction unmatched. There are 17 residues in the CDR3. Germline loops: CDR1 SGHVS, CDR2 FNYEAQ. The CDR3 region has the DNA TGTGCCAGCAGCCCAACACCGGGACAGGGGTTCACCGGGGAGCTGTTTTTT. Residues: CASSPTPGQGFTGELFF.

This sequence joins TRBV29-1 and TRBJ2-3; the match to TRBD2 covers 12 bases. Germline CDR1 is SQVTM and CDR2 is ANQGSEA. The CDR3 sequence is 13 residues long. V lost 7 bases to trimming and J lost 3 bases; unmatched junction nucleotides: 2. For the CDR3, the DNA is TGCAGCGCTAGCGGGAGGGTGACAGATACGCAGTATTTT. The encoded protein is CSASGRVTDTQYF.

This clonotype has ten or more counts. The chain joins TRBV7-2 to TRBJ2-1, with a tentative D call TRBD1 (7 bases). Trimming removed 3 bases from V and 9 bases from J, with 15 bases in between. The germline V gene has CDR1 SGHTA and CDR2 FQGNSA. CDR3 length: 14 residues. CDR3 loop: CASSFGQVGGEQFF. CDR3 bases: TGTGCCAGCAGCTTCGGACAGGTCGGGGGTGAGCAGTTCTTC.

This clonotype was counted between two and nine times. J is TRBJ1-5 and V is TRBV10-3; TRBD1 might be the D (6 bases). CDR1 and CDR2 (germline): ENHRY, SYGVKD. CDR3 length equals 13 residues. Trimming took off 7 bases at V and 4 bases at J, with 11 bases between the two ends. In DNA, the CDR3 is TGTGCCATCATGGACAGCCCAAATCAGCCCCAGCATTTT. It translates to CAIMDSPNQPQHF.

In its sample, this clonotype was seen a few times. The J gene is TRBJ2-1, the V gene TRBV7-9; D perhaps matches TRBD1 (6 bases). V lost 1 base and J lost 3, with 10 bases in between. The CDR3 runs to 15 residues. Germline CDR1 reads SEHNR; CDR2 reads FQNEAQ (reference sequence). The CDR3: CASSLVGGIYNEQFF. The CDR3 coding sequence is TGTGCCAGCAGCTTAGTAGGGGGAATCTACAATGAGCAGTTCTTC.

The chain combines TRBV12-5 with TRBJ2-1; D possibly corresponds to TRBD1 (5 bases). V dropped 2 bases and J dropped 8 bases, with 13 bases sitting between them. CDR1 is LGHNT and CDR2 is FRNRAP in the germline V gene. CDR3 size: 14 residues. The CDR3 loop is CASGLIARAHEQFF. The CDR3 coding sequence is TGTGCTAGTGGTTTGATAGCCAGGGCCCATGAGCAGTTCTTC.

CDR3 nucleotide sequence: TGTGCCAGCAGATTCCCTAGCCGCGGTGTAACCTACAATGAGCAGTTCTTC. The encoded protein is CASRFPSRGVTYNEQFF. The rearrangement uses TRBV6-2 or TRBV6-3 and TRBJ2-1; D may be TRBD2 (5 bases). The length of the CDR3 is 17 residues. Trimming took 6 bases from V and 2 from J, leaving 20 bases between them. The V gene's germline CDR1 is MNHEY and CDR2 SVGEGT.

This clonotype was seen only a few times. The chain has TRBV6-1 and TRBJ2-7; 7 bases agree with TRBD2. Germline assignment: CDR1 MNHNS and CDR2 SASEGT. V dropped 4 bases and J dropped 0; count of bases not matched to a gene: 9. This CDR3 comprises 16 residues. CDR3 loop: CASSVTLGGSSYEQYF. CDR3 sequence (DNA): TGTGCCAGCAGTGTAACCCTGGGCGGGAGCTCCTACGAGCAGTACTTC.